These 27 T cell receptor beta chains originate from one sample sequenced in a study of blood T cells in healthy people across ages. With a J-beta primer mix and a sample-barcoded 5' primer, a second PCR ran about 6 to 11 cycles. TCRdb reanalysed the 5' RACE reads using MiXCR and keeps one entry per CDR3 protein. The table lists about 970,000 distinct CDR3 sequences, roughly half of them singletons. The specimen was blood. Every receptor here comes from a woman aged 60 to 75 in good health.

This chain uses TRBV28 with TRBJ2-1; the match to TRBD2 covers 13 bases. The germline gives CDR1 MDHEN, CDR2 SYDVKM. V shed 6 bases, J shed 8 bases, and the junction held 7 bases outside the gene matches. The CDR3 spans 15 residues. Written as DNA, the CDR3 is TGTGCCAGCAGCCCCGGACTAGCGGGAGAAGATGAGCAGTTCTTC. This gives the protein CASSPGLAGEDEQFF.

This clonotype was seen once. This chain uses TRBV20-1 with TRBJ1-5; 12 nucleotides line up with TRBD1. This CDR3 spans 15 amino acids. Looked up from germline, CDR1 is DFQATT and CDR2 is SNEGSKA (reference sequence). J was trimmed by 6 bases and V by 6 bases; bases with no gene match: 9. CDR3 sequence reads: CSARRGTGGGQPQHF. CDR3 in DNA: TGCAGTGCCCGGAGGGGGACAGGGGGCGGTCAGCCCCAGCATTTT.

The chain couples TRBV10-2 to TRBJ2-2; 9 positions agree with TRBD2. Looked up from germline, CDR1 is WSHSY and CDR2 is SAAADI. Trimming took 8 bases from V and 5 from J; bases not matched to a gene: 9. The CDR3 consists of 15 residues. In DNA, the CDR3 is TGCGCCAGCCGGGCGCTAGCGGGAAATACCGGGGAGCTGTTTTTT. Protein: CASRALAGNTGELFF.

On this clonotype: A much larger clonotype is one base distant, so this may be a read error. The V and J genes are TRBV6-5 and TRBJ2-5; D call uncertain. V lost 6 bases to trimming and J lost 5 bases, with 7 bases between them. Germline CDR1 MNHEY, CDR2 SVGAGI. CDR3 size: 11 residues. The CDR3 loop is CASSRMETQYF. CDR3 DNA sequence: TGTGCCAGCAGCCGTATGGAGACCCAGTACTTC.

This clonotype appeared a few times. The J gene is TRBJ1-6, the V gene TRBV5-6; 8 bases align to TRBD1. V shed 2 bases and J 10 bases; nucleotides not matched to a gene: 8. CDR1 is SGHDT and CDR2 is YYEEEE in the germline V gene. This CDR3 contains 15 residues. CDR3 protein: CASSLKGQGYSPLHF. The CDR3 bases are TGTGCCAGCAGCTTAAAAGGACAGGGCTACTCACCCCTCCACTTT.

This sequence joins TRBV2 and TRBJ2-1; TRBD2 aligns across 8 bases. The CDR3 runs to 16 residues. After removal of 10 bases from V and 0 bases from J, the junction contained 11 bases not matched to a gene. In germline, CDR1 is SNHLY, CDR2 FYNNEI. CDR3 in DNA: TGTGCCACCCGACCCCCGGGGACTAGCTCCTACAATGAGCAGTTCTTC. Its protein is CATRPPGTSSYNEQFF. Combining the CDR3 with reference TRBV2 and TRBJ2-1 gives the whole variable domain EPEVTQTPSHQVTQMGQEVILRCVPISNHLYFYWYRQILGQKVEFLVSFYNNEISEKSEIFDDQFSVERPDGSNFTLKIRSTKLEDSAMYFCATRPPGTSSYNEQFFGPGTRLTVL.

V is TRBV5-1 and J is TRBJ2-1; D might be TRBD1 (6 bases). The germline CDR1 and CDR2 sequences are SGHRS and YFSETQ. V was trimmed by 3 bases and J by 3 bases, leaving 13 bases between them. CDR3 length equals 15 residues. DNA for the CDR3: TGCGCCAGCAGCTCAACAGGGAGAGTCTACAATGAGCAGTTCTTC. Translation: CASSSTGRVYNEQFF.

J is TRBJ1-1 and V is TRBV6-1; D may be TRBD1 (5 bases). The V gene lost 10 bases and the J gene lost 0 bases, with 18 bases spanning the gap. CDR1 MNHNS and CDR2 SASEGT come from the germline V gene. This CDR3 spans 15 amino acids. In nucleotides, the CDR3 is TGTGCCACACGGGGCCGGGGAGACATGAACACTGAAGCTTTCTTT. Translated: CATRGRGDMNTEAFF.

CDR3: CASSQSYETQYF. In DNA, the CDR3 is TGTGCCAGCAGCCAATCATACGAGACCCAGTACTTC. The V and J genes are TRBV14 and TRBJ2-5, with D hard to call. The CDR3 is 12 amino acids. CDR1 and CDR2 from the germline V gene are SGHDN and FVKESK. The V gene lost 2 bases and the J gene lost 5 bases, with 6 bases spanning the gap.

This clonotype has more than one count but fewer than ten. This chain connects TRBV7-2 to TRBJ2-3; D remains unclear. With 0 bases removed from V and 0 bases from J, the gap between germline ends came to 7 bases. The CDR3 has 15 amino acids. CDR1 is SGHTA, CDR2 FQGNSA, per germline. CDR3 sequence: CASSLALTSTDTQYF. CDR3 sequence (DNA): TGTGCCAGCAGCTTAGCCCTAACGAGCACAGATACGCAGTATTTT.

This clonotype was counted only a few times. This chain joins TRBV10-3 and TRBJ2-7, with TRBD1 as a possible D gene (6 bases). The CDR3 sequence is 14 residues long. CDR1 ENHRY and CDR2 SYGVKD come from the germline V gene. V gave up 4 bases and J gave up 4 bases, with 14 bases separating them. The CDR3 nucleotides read TGTGCCATCAGTGCCCAGACAGGAAAATACGAGCAGTACTTC. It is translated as CAISAQTGKYEQYF.

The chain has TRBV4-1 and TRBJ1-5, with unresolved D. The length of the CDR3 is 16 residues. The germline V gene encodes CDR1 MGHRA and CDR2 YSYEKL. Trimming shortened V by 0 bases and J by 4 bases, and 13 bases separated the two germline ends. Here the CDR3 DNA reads TGCGCCAGCAGCCAAGATACAGCGGCTACAAATCAGCCCCAGCATTTT. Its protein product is CASSQDTAATNQPQHF.

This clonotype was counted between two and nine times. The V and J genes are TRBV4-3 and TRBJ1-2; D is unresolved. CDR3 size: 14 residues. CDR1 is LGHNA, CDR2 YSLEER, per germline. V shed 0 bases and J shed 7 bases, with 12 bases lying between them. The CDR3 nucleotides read TGCGCCAGCAGCCAAGAAACCGCGGCCCCTGGCTACACCTTC. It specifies CASSQETAAPGYTF.

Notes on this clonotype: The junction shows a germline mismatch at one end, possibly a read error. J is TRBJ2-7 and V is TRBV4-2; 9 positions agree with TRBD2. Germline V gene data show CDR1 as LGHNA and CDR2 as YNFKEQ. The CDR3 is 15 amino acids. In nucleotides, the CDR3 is TGTGCCAGCAGGCAAGGGGCGGGGGGGATATACGAGCAGTACTTC. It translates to CASRQGAGGIYEQYF.

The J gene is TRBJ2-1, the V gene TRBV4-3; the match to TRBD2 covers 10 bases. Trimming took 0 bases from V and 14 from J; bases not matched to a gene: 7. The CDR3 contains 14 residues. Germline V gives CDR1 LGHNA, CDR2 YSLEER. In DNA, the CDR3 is TGCGCCAGCAGCCAAGAGAGCGGGAGGGTACCCGAGTTCTTC. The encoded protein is CASSQESGRVPEFF.

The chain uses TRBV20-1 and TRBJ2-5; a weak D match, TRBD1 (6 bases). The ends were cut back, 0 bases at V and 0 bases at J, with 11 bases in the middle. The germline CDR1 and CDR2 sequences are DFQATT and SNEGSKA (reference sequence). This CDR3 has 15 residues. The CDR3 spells CSAREGGAYQETQYF. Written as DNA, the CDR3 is TGCAGTGCTAGAGAAGGGGGTGCGTACCAAGAGACCCAGTACTTC.

CDR3 in amino acids: CASSVADIPTLYEQYF. CDR3 nucleotides: TGTGCCAGCAGCGTGGCCGACATTCCTACTCTCTACGAGCAGTACTTC. The V call is TRBV9, the J call TRBJ2-7; D remains unclear. V was trimmed by 2 bases and J by 3 bases, leaving 18 bases between them. CDR3 length: 16 residues. Germline loops: CDR1 SGDLS, CDR2 YYNGEE.

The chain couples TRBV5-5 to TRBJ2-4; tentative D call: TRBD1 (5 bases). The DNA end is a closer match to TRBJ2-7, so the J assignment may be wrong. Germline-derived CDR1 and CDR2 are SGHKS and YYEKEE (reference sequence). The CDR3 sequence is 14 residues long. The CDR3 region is CASSFRVPGYEQYF. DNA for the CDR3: TGTGCCAGCAGCTTCAGGGTGCCAGGGTACGAGCAGTACTTC.

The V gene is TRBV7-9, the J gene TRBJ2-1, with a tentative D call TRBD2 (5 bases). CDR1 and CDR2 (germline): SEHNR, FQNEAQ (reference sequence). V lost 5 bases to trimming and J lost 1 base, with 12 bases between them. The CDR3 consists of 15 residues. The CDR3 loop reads CASSPERISYNEQFF. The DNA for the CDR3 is TGTGCCAGCAGCCCCGAGCGGATTTCCTACAATGAGCAGTTCTTC.

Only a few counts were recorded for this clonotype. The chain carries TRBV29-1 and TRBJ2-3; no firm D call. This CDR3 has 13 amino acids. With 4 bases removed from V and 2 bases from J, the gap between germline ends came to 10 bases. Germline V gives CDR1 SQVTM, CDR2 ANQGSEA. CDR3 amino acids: CSVAPSLTDTQYF. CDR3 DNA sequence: TGCAGCGTTGCTCCTTCCCTCACAGATACGCAGTATTTT.

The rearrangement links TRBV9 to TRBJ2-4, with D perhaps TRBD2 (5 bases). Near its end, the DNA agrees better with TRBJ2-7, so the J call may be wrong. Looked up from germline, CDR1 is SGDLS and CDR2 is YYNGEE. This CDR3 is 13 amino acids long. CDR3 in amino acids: CASSVTGGDEQYF. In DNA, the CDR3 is TGTGCCAGCAGCGTCACCGGAGGCGACGAGCAGTACTTC.

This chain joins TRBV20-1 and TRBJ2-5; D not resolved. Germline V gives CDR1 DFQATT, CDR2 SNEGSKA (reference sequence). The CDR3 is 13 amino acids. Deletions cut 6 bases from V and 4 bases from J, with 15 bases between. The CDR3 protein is CSARRQVRETQYF. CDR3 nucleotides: TGCAGTGCCCGGCGCCAGGTACGAGAGACCCAGTACTTC.

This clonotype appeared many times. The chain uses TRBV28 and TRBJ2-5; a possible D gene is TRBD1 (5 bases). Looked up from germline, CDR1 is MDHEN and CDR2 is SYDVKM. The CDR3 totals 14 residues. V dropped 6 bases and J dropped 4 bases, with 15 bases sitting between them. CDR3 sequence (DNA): TGTGCCAGCAGCTCCCTCGACAGACCAGAGACCCAGTACTTC. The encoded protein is CASSSLDRPETQYF.

The CDR3 bases are TGTGCCAGCAGTAAAACGGGAGGTGCCTCTGAGCAGTACTTC. As protein: CASSKTGGASEQYF. The chain employs TRBV9 and TRBJ2-7, with TRBD2 matching over 7 bases. The CDR3 runs to 14 residues. Losses at the gene ends were 5 bases for V and 7 bases for J; bases not matched to a gene: 12. Germline-derived CDR1 and CDR2 are SGDLS and YYNGEE.

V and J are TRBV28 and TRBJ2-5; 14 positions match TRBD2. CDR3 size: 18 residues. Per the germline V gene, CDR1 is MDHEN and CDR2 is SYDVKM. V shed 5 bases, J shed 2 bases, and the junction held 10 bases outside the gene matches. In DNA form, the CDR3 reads TGTGCCAGCAGTCTCCCTTCCGGGACTAGCGGGAGTCAAGAGACCCAGTACTTC. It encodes CASSLPSGTSGSQETQYF.

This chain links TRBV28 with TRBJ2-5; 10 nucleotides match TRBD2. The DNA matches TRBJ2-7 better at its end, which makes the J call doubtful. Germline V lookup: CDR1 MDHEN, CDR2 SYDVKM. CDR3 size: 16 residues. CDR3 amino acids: CASSPQLAGKTYEQYF. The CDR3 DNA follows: TGTGCCAGCAGTCCCCAACTAGCGGGAAAAACCTACGAGCAGTACTTC.

Here the CDR3 reads CATSGLADKFF. CDR3 DNA sequence: TGTGCCACCAGCGGACTAGCGGACAAGTTCTTC. The V call is TRBV15, the J call TRBJ2-1, with 10 bases identical to TRBD2. Germline V CDR1 and CDR2: LNHNV, YYDKDF (reference sequence). This CDR3 contains 11 residues. The ends lost 5 bases at V and 14 bases at J; junction bases unmatched: 3.